This TCR beta chain is drawn from a study of blood T cells in healthy people across ages. Study results and caveats: It was the long-lived donors that had more naive CD4+ cells and higher diversity than aged donors. Changes seen in expanded clonotypes were possibly confounded by donor CMV status left unknown.

About this clonotype: Its antigen is not identified.

Drawn from each donor were around 9.1 milliliters of peripheral blood. The CDR3 consists of 15 residues. The J segment lost 7 bases and the V segment lost 3 bases, leaving 6 bases of the junction unmatched. Per germline, CDR1 KGHSH and CDR2 LQKENI. Combining a sample-barcoded 5' primer with a J-beta primer mix, a second PCR ran for roughly 7 to 11 cycles. TCRdb ran MiXCR on the 5' RACE reads and lists one entry per CDR3 protein. The profile shows some 1 million distinct CDR3 sequences, more than 40% of them singletons. Specimen: blood. The origin of this receptor is a woman aged 60-75 years in good health. J is TRBJ1-4 and V is TRBV18, with TRBD1 matching 9 bases. The CDR3 protein is CASSPSDRGIEKLFF. DNA of the CDR3: TGTGCCAGCTCACCCTCCGACAGGGGGATTGAAAAACTGTTTTTT. The complete variable domain, with remaining parts taken from reference TRBV18 and TRBJ1-4, reads NAGVMQNPRHLVRRRGQEARLRCSPMKGHSHVYWYRQLPEEGLKFMVYLQKENIIDESGMPKERFSAEFPKEGPSILRIQQVVRGDSAAYFCASSPSDRGIEKLFFGSGTQLSVL.